Listed here are 3 T cell receptor beta chains from one sample, sequenced in a study of blood T cell repertoires in COVID-19. Generated by immunoSEQ multiplex PCR, the TCRdb table keeps only in-frame clones and is missing some. The repertoire holds about 520,000 clones, with approximately 85% as singletons. Input material: peripheral blood. The receptors were sampled from a human donor in a cohort sampled during active COVID-19.

The rearrangement joins TRBV7-3 to TRBJ2-1, with 12 bases lining up with TRBD2. The J segment lost 6 bases and the V segment lost 5 bases, leaving 5 bases of the junction unmatched. This CDR3 has 15 residues. The V gene's germline CDR1 is SGHTA and CDR2 FQGTGA. CDR3 bases: TGTGCCAGCAGCGGTGGACTAGCGGGGACCAATGAGCAGTTCTTC. It specifies CASSGGLAGTNEQFF.

The gene calls are TRBV5-1 and TRBJ2-1; 15 nucleotides match TRBD2. This CDR3 spans 19 amino acids. The V gene end was trimmed by 4 bases and the J gene end by 0 bases; junction bases not matched to a gene: 8. The germline CDR1 and CDR2 sequences are SGHRS and YFSETQ. CDR3 DNA: TGCGCCAGCAGCACGGGACTAGCGGGGGGTATCCCCTCCTACAATGAGCAGTTCTTC. Translation: CASSTGLAGGIPSYNEQFF.

V and J are TRBV7-9 and TRBJ1-6; D unresolved. CDR1 is SEHNR, CDR2 FQNEAQ, per germline (reference sequence). The CDR3 has 13 amino acids. Trimming took 1 base from V and 7 from J, leaving 5 bases between them. CDR3 sequence reads: CASSLEQNSPLHF. Here the CDR3 DNA reads TGTGCCAGCAGCTTAGAACAGAATTCACCCCTCCACTTT.